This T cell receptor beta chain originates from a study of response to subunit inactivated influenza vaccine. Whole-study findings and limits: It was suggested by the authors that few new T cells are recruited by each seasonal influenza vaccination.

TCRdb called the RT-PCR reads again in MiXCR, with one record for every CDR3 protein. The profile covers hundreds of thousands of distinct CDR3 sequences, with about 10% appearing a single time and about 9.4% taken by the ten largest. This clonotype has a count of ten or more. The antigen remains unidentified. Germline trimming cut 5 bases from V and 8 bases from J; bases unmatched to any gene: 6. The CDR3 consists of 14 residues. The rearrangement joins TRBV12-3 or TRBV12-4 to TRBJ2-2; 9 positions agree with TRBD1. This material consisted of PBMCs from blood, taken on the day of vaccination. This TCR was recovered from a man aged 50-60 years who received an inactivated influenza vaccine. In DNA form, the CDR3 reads TGTGCCAGCAGTCCGGGACAGGGTTCGGGGGAGCTGTTTTTT. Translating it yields CASSPGQGSGELFF.